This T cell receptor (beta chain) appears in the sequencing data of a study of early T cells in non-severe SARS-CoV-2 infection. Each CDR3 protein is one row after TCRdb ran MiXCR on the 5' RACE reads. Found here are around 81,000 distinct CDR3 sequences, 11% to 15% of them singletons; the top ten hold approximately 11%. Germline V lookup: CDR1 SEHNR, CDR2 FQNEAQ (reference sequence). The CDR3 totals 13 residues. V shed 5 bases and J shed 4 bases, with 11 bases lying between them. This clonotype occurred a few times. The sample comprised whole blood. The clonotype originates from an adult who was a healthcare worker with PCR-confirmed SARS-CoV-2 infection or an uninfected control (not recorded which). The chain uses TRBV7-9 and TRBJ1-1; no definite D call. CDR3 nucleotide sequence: TGTGCCAGCAGCCCCGGTTTGAGCACTGAAGCTTTCTTT. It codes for CASSPGLSTEAFF.